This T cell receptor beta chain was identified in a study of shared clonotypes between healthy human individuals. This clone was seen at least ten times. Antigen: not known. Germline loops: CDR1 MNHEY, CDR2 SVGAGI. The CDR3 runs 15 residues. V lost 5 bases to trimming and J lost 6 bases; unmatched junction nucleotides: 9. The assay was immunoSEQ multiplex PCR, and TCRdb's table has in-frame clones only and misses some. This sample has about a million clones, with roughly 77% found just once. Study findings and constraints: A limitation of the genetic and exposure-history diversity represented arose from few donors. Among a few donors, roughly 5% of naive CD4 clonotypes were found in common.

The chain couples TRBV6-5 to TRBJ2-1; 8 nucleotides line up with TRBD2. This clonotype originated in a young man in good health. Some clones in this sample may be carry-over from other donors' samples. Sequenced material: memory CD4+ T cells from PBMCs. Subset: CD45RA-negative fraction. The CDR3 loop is CASSHGLAGSNEQFF. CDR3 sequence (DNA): TGTGCCAGCAGTCATGGACTAGCTGGTTCCAATGAGCAGTTCTTC.